This T cell receptor beta chain comes out of a study of shared clonotypes between healthy human individuals. V shed 0 bases and J shed 7 bases, with 18 bases lying between them. There are 15 residues in the CDR3. The germline V gene has CDR1 GTSNPN and CDR2 SVGIG (reference sequence). Study-level results: The study found lower generation probabilities in non-shared clonotypes than in those shared by all four donors. Naive subsets tended to show greater estimated richness than memory subsets. The study found roughly 5% of naive CD4 clonotypes shared across a few donors.

In regard to this clone: As yet, its antigen is unknown.

The deep-level immunoSEQ assay was used. Measured with immunoSEQ multiplex PCR; TCRdb has only the in-frame clones, and not every one. The table records around 1.1 million clones, more than 75% of them present only once. This chain connects TRBV30 to TRBJ1-2; possibly TRBD1 for D (5 bases). Sequencing was done on a sample of memory CD4+ T cells from PBMCs. Subset noted: CD45RA-negative fraction. The origin of this receptor is a man between 18 and 29 years old in good health. Some clones in this sample may be carry-over from other donors' samples. In DNA, the CDR3 is TGTGCCTGGAGTGTACAGGTCTTATCAAAGGGTGGCTACACCTTC. Translation: CAWSVQVLSKGGYTF. Based on the CDR3 plus reference TRBV30 and TRBJ1-2, the full variable domain is SQTIHQWPATLVQPVGSPLSLECTVEGTSNPNLYWYRQAAGRGLQLLFYSVGIGQISSEVPQNLSASRPQDRQFILSSKKLLLSDSGFYLCAWSVQVLSKGGYTFGSGTRLTVV.